This T cell receptor (beta chain) is drawn from a study of a mutant IDH1 vaccine in newly diagnosed glioma. Study summary: The study started vaccination 4-6 weeks after radiotherapy alone, or with temozolomide cycles. Overall study results and limits: Pseudoprogression appeared independent of alterations in top peripheral clonotypes.

As regards this clone: The antigen is unknown.

The V segment lost 2 bases and the J segment 4 bases; nucleotides outside the gene matches: 5. This CDR3 region has 17 residues. CDR1 is SGHVS and CDR2 is FQNEAQ in the germline V gene. The time point: week 5, during vaccination. Each dose of the vaccine consisted of 300 ug of mutant IDH1 20-mer peptide, with topical imiquimod. Profiled with immunoSEQ multiplex PCR; TCRdb holds only in-frame clones, not every one. The sample yields about 26,000 clones, more than 60% seen once. This receptor was taken from a man in his forties with glioma. Some clones in this sample may be carry-over from other donors' samples. The specimen was PBMCs, collected from a glioma patient whose treatment included an IDH1 peptide vaccine. The chain uses TRBV7-8 and TRBJ2-3, with 14 bases aligning to TRBD2. In nucleotides, the CDR3 is TGTGCCAGCAGCTTATGGACTAGCGGGGGGCCCGCAGATACGCAGTATTTT. This translates into CASSLWTSGGPADTQYF.